The entry that follows covers one TCR beta chain sequence. What it recognizes is unknown. Clones were sequenced by immunoSEQ multiplex PCR, and TCRdb holds only the in-frame ones, with some missing. Of 150,000 to 160,000 clones listed, 70% to 90% are singletons. The donors belonged to the approximately 120-subject validation cohort, separate from the 666-subject first cohort. The data originate from a study of cytomegalovirus exposure and HLA in healthy donors. The CDR3 runs 15 residues. Germline V gene sequence: CDR1 MNHNY, CDR2 SVGAGI (reference sequence). Trimming removed 10 bases from V and 7 bases from J; junction bases left unmatched: 11. General study points: According to reports, the classifier identified cytomegalovirus status with high specificity and sensitivity. The study listed about 150 cytomegalovirus-associated TCR beta chains. Among TCR sequences, most were rare, though some public TCRs appeared in many donors.

The TCR originated in a man aged 18-30 years in good health and CMV-seropositive. Material: PBMCs. V gene TRBV6-6 combines with J gene TRBJ1-6; 9 bases match TRBD1. The CDR3 is CATEEAGTGNSPLHF. CDR3 sequence (DNA): TGTGCCACCGAAGAGGCGGGGACAGGGAATTCACCCCTCCACTTT.